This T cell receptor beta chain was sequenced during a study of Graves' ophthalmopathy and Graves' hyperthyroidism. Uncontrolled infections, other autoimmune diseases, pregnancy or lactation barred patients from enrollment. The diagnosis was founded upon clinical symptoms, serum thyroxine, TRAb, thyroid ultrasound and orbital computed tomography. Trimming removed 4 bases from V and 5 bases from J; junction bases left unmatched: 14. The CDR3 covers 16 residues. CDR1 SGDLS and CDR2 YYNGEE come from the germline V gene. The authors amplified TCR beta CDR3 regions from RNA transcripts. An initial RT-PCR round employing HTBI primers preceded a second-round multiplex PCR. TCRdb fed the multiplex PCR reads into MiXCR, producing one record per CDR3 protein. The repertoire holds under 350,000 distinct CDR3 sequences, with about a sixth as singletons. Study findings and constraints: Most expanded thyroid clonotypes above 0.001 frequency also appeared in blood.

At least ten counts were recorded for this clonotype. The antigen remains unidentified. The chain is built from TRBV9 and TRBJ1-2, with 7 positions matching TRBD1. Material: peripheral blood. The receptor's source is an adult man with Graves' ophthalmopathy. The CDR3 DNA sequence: TGTGCCAGCAGCCTTAGAGACGGGACAGTTGATTATGGCTACACCTTC. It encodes CASSLRDGTVDYGYTF.